This is a list of T cell receptor beta chains from one sample in a study of cytotoxic CD8 clonotypes in ibrutinib-treated CLL. The assay was immunoSEQ multiplex PCR, and TCRdb's table has in-frame clones only and misses some. Of hundreds of thousands of clones in the sample, 70% were seen once. Sequenced material: PBMCs, taken after 24 months of ibrutinib treatment. The receptors shown here come from a human donor with chronic lymphocytic leukemia. The CDR3 runs from the conserved cysteine through the conserved F or W. A D gene is named only where the DNA matches it firmly. Rows may omit the clone size; those that give it use once, few, many or a size class.

d_call: .
clone_size: .
cdr3_length: 15
j_call: TRBJ2-7
v_call: TRBV28
cdr3_aa: CASSLYGILSYEQYF
cdr3_nt: TGTGCCAGCAGTTTATACGGCATCCTGTCCTACGAGCAGTACTTC

d_call: .
clone_size: few
cdr3_length: 12
j_call: TRBJ1-4
v_call: TRBV2
cdr3_aa: CASSPDSEKLFF
cdr3_nt: TGTGCCAGCAGCCCGGACAGTGAAAAACTGTTTTTT

d_call: TRBD2
clone_size: .
cdr3_length: 16
j_call: TRBJ2-2
v_call: TRBV30
cdr3_aa: CAWSLNLAVNTGELFF
cdr3_nt: TGTGCCTGGAGCTTAAATCTAGCGGTGAACACCGGGGAGCTGTTTTTT

d_call: .
clone_size: few
cdr3_length: 16
j_call: TRBJ1-1
v_call: TRBV4-2
cdr3_aa: CASSHKVQGRSSEAFF
cdr3_nt: TGTGCCAGCAGCCACAAGGTACAGGGACGAAGCAGTGAAGCTTTCTTT

d_call: .
clone_size: .
cdr3_length: 13
j_call: TRBJ2-4
v_call: TRBV5-1
cdr3_aa: CASRAGSNNIQYF
cdr3_nt: TGCGCCAGCAGGGCAGGGTCTAATAACATTCAGTACTTC

d_call: TRBD2
clone_size: .
cdr3_length: 14
j_call: TRBJ2-7
v_call: TRBV11-2
cdr3_aa: CASRGRGSAYEQYF
cdr3_nt: TGTGCCAGCCGCGGCCGCGGGAGCGCCTACGAGCAGTACTTC

d_call: TRBD2
clone_size: few
cdr3_length: 15
j_call: TRBJ2-7
v_call: TRBV27
cdr3_aa: CASSTSTSGAHEQYF
cdr3_nt: TGTGCCAGCAGTACCTCGACTAGCGGGGCCCACGAGCAGTACTTC

d_call: .
clone_size: .
cdr3_length: 13
j_call: TRBJ1-2
v_call: TRBV6-4
cdr3_aa: CASSDSTGYGYTF
cdr3_nt: TGTGCCAGCAGTGACTCGACAGGTTATGGCTACACCTTC

d_call: TRBD1
clone_size: .
cdr3_length: 14
j_call: TRBJ2-7
v_call: TRBV15
cdr3_aa: CATSTGQVLYEQYF
cdr3_nt: TGTGCCACCAGCACGGGACAGGTCCTCTACGAGCAGTACTTC

d_call: TRBD1
clone_size: .
cdr3_length: 14
j_call: TRBJ2-3
v_call: TRBV7-9
cdr3_aa: CASTSGGAKDTQYF
cdr3_nt: TGTGCCAGCACCTCAGGGGGCGCAAAAGATACGCAGTATTTT

d_call: TRBD2
clone_size: .
cdr3_length: 16
j_call: TRBJ2-2
v_call: TRBV2
cdr3_aa: CASSVPGLAGPGELFF
cdr3_nt: TGTGCCAGCAGTGTTCCGGGACTAGCGGGACCCGGGGAGCTGTTTTTT

d_call: .
clone_size: .
cdr3_length: 14
j_call: TRBJ1-3
v_call: TRBV6-4
cdr3_aa: CASRTASSGNTIYF
cdr3_nt: TGTGCCAGCAGAACGGCTAGCTCTGGAAACACCATATATTTT

d_call: TRBD1
clone_size: .
cdr3_length: 13
j_call: TRBJ1-1
v_call: TRBV7-9
cdr3_aa: CASSLTGEAEAFF
cdr3_nt: TGTGCCAGCAGCTTAACAGGGGAGGCTGAAGCTTTCTTT

d_call: TRBD1
clone_size: few
cdr3_length: 14
j_call: TRBJ2-7
v_call: TRBV27
cdr3_aa: CASSLGQGKVEQYF
cdr3_nt: TGTGCCAGCAGTCTGGGACAGGGGAAGGTCGAGCAGTACTTC

d_call: .
clone_size: .
cdr3_length: 17
j_call: TRBJ2-7
v_call: TRBV15
cdr3_aa: CATSRDTSSGDGYEQYF
cdr3_nt: TGTGCCACCAGCAGAGATACTAGTTCAGGGGATGGCTACGAGCAGTACTTC

d_call: TRBD1
clone_size: .
cdr3_length: 15
j_call: TRBJ1-5
v_call: TRBV19
cdr3_aa: CASSTTGNSNQPQHF
cdr3_nt: TGTGCCAGTAGTACGACAGGGAATAGCAATCAGCCCCAGCATTTT

d_call: .
clone_size: .
cdr3_length: 15
j_call: TRBJ2-7
v_call: TRBV7-9
cdr3_aa: CASSSIQGLGYEQYF
cdr3_nt: TGTGCCAGCAGCTCAATCCAGGGGCTAGGCTACGAGCAGTACTTC

d_call: .
clone_size: .
cdr3_length: 12
j_call: TRBJ2-1
v_call: TRBV19
cdr3_aa: CASSMRADEQFF
cdr3_nt: TGTGCCAGTAGTATGAGGGCCGATGAGCAGTTCTTC

d_call: TRBD1
clone_size: .
cdr3_length: 14
j_call: TRBJ1-3
v_call: TRBV5-5
cdr3_aa: CASNPADRVNTIYF
cdr3_nt: TGTGCCAGCAACCCCGCGGACAGGGTAAACACCATATATTTT

d_call: TRBD1
clone_size: .
cdr3_length: 14
j_call: TRBJ2-5
v_call: TRBV19
cdr3_aa: CASSRGQFSETQYF
cdr3_nt: TGTGCCAGTAGTAGGGGACAGTTTTCCGAGACCCAGTACTTC

d_call: TRBD1
clone_size: .
cdr3_length: 15
j_call: TRBJ1-2
v_call: TRBV28
cdr3_aa: CASSTGTGPNYGYTF
cdr3_nt: TGTGCCAGCAGTACAGGGACAGGGCCTAACTATGGCTACACCTTC

d_call: .
clone_size: .
cdr3_length: 15
j_call: TRBJ2-2
v_call: TRBV5-4
cdr3_aa: CASSFGQGWTGELFF
cdr3_nt: TGTGCCAGCAGCTTCGGGCAGGGGTGGACCGGGGAGCTGTTTTTT

d_call: TRBD1
clone_size: .
cdr3_length: 15
j_call: TRBJ1-2
v_call: TRBV7-3
cdr3_aa: CASSLTRDRVFGYTF
cdr3_nt: TGTGCCAGCAGCTTAACGCGGGACAGGGTATTTGGCTACACCTTC

d_call: TRBD1
clone_size: .
cdr3_length: 14
j_call: TRBJ2-5
v_call: TRBV29-1
cdr3_aa: CSVVPGTGQETQYF
cdr3_nt: TGCAGCGTTGTCCCTGGGACAGGGCAGGAGACCCAGTACTTC

d_call: .
clone_size: few
cdr3_length: 14
j_call: TRBJ1-4
v_call: TRBV6-6
cdr3_aa: CASRPSAGNEKLFF
cdr3_nt: TGTGCCAGCAGGCCGTCGGCCGGGAATGAAAAACTGTTTTTT

d_call: .
clone_size: .
cdr3_length: 14
j_call: TRBJ1-3
v_call: TRBV30
cdr3_aa: CAWSFTGLANTIYF
cdr3_nt: TGTGCCTGGAGTTTCACAGGATTGGCCAACACCATATATTTT

d_call: .
clone_size: .
cdr3_length: 14
j_call: TRBJ1-1
v_call: TRBV11-3
cdr3_aa: CASSFSGVNTEAFF
cdr3_nt: TGTGCCAGCAGCTTTTCAGGAGTAAACACTGAAGCTTTCTTT

d_call: TRBD1
clone_size: .
cdr3_length: 15
j_call: TRBJ1-2
v_call: TRBV28
cdr3_aa: CASRGQGAGPSGYTF
cdr3_nt: TGTGCCAGCAGAGGACAGGGGGCGGGACCGTCTGGCTACACCTTC

d_call: .
clone_size: .
cdr3_length: 13
j_call: TRBJ2-7
v_call: TRBV7-6
cdr3_aa: CASSTGRIHEQYF
cdr3_nt: TGTGCCAGCAGCACAGGCAGGATCCACGAGCAGTACTTC

d_call: .
clone_size: .
cdr3_length: 14
j_call: TRBJ2-7
v_call: TRBV4-1
cdr3_aa: CASSRDGDLYEQYF
cdr3_nt: TGCGCCAGCAGCCGGGACGGAGATCTCTACGAGCAGTACTTC

d_call: .
clone_size: .
cdr3_length: 16
j_call: TRBJ2-5
v_call: TRBV4-2
cdr3_aa: CASSQVGLGFDETQYF
cdr3_nt: TGTGCCAGCAGCCAAGTTGGGTTAGGGTTTGATGAGACCCAGTACTTC

d_call: TRBD1
clone_size: .
cdr3_length: 15
j_call: TRBJ2-1
v_call: TRBV7-3
cdr3_aa: CASSSGTGQYNEQFF
cdr3_nt: TGTGCCAGCAGCTCCGGGACAGGGCAGTACAATGAGCAGTTCTTC

d_call: TRBD1
clone_size: .
cdr3_length: 14
j_call: TRBJ2-1
v_call: TRBV11-2
cdr3_aa: CASSHGQGNNEQFF
cdr3_nt: TGTGCCAGCAGCCACGGACAGGGGAACAATGAGCAGTTCTTC

d_call: .
clone_size: once
cdr3_length: 14
j_call: TRBJ1-5
v_call: TRBV7-9
cdr3_aa: CASKDSYSNQPQHF
cdr3_nt: TGTGCCAGCAAGGACAGCTATAGCAATCAGCCCCAGCATTTT

d_call: .
clone_size: .
cdr3_length: 16
j_call: TRBJ2-7
v_call: TRBV6-5
cdr3_aa: CASSYSAGPEYYEQYF
cdr3_nt: TGTGCCAGCAGTTACTCGGCGGGACCAGAATACTACGAGCAGTACTTC

d_call: TRBD1
clone_size: .
cdr3_length: 14
j_call: TRBJ2-7
v_call: TRBV9
cdr3_aa: CASSKGQGAYEQYF
cdr3_nt: TGTGCCAGCAGCAAAGGACAGGGGGCCTACGAGCAGTACTTC